This record looks at one TCR beta chain sequence and its context. Authors' analysis steps: Nucleated cell counts were estimated from reference gene primer amplification. Using immunoSEQ multiplex PCR, the repertoire was profiled, and TCRdb retains in-frame clones only, with some absent. Clone size and the V and J calls come from that table; the DNA yielded D and trimming. Of approximately 210,000 clones listed, roughly nine tenths were seen once; the top ten hold 0.72%. The CDR3 spans 13 residues. Trimming removed 0 bases at V and 6 bases at J, with 9 bases between. Germline CDR1 SGHAT, CDR2 FQNNGV. These data belong to a study of blood T cell repertoires in COVID-19.

The sequenced sample consisted of peripheral blood. The TCR comes from a middle-aged man with acute or convalescent COVID-19. The genes are TRBV11-2 and TRBJ2-7; D is possibly TRBD1 (5 bases). This CDR3 is CASSLEFRGEQYF. The CDR3 DNA reads TGTGCCAGCAGCTTAGAGTTTAGGGGCGAGCAGTACTTC.